A selection of T cell receptor beta chains follows, all from one sample in a study of blood T cells in healthy people across ages. One entry per CDR3 protein, called by TCRdb with MiXCR from the 5' RACE reads. The sample shows hundreds of thousands of distinct CDR3 sequences, about 24% of them seen only once. Separately, the same data were catalogued under a study of T cells of mothers and their children.

Sequences were obtained from blood. All receptors come from a boy aged 5-17 years in good health. The CDR3 runs from the conserved cysteine through the conserved F or W. D genes are given only for firm matches. A clone size is listed for some rows: how often the clone was seen (once, few, many), or a class if it is expanded.

V,D,length,J,size,DNA,CDR3
TRBV4-3,-,15,TRBJ2-3,few,TGCGCCAGCAGCCAAGTTATCACCTCATCGGATACGCAGTATTTT,CASSQVITSSDTQYF
TRBV19,TRBD1,15,TRBJ1-5,-,TGTGCCAGTAGGTACAAGGGGGCTAATAGCCAGCCCCAGCATTTT,CASRYKGANSQPQHF
TRBV5-1,-,15,TRBJ1-1,-,TGCGCCAGCAGCCCACAGGGACCCATGAACACTGAAGCTTTCTTT,CASSPQGPMNTEAFF
TRBV7-8,-,15,TRBJ1-4,-,TGTGCCAGCAGCAGGACAGAGGTCGTTAATGAAAAACTGTTTTTT,CASSRTEVVNEKLFF
TRBV9,-,12,TRBJ1-2,few,TGTGCCAGCAGCCCCCGGAGGGATGGCTACACCTTC,CASSPRRDGYTF
TRBV11-2,-,14,TRBJ1-1,-,TGTGCCAGCAGCTTAGTCGGGGGAGCGGCTGAAGCTTTCTTT,CASSLVGGAAEAFF
TRBV7-2,-,15,TRBJ2-1,-,TGTGCCAGCAGCCCCCGTAGCTCCACCGGCGGTGAGCAGTTCTTC,CASSPRSSTGGEQFF
TRBV10-2,TRBD2,14,TRBJ2-7,-,TGCGCCAGCAGCCAACAAGGACTAGCCCCCGAGCAGTACTTC,CASSQQGLAPEQYF
TRBV14,-,13,TRBJ2-7,few,TGTGCCAGCAGCCAAGGAAACAGGGACGAGCAGTACTTC,CASSQGNRDEQYF
TRBV12-3/TRBV12-4,TRBD1,14,TRBJ2-3,-,TGTGCCAGCACCCTGAGGGGGCTCACAGATACGCAGTATTTT,CASTLRGLTDTQYF
TRBV29-1,TRBD1,14,TRBJ2-7,few,TGCAGCGTCCCTCCGGTGGCAGGGGGCAGCGAGCAGTACTTC,CSVPPVAGGSEQYF
TRBV28,-,14,TRBJ1-6,few,TGTGCCAGCAATCCCGGGGGTAATAATTCACCCCTCCACTTT,CASNPGGNNSPLHF
TRBV11-2,TRBD1,14,TRBJ1-3,-,TGTGCCAGCAGCAGAGGACAGGGAGGAAACACCATATATTTT,CASSRGQGGNTIYF
TRBV29-1,TRBD1,14,TRBJ2-3,once,TGCAGCCTTTGGGGGACAGGGAGCGCAGATACGCAGTATTTT,CSLWGTGSADTQYF
TRBV27,-,14,TRBJ2-7,-,TGTGCCAGCAGAGGTGGGGCAGGGAACTACGAGCAGTACTTC,CASRGGAGNYEQYF
TRBV12-3/TRBV12-4,TRBD1,15,TRBJ1-5,few,TGTGCCAGCAGCCCCTGGAGACAGGGGGTCCAGCCCCAGCATTTT,CASSPWRQGVQPQHF